These 10 T cell receptor beta chains were all obtained from the same sample, sequenced in a study of graft-versus-host responses after intestinal transplantation. Libraries were prepared by immunoSEQ multiplex PCR; TCRdb keeps only in-frame clonotypes and omits some of them. The sample has about 92,000 clones, 75% to 95% seen once. Their antigens are not known. This sample comprised unstimulated CD8+ T cells sorted from spleen or lymph node cells, obtained before intestinal transplant. The receptors derive from a human donor who received an intestinal transplant.

The rearrangement uses TRBV2 and TRBJ2-1; 7 nucleotides align to TRBD2. Germline V CDR1 and CDR2: SNHLY, FYNNEI. V lost 2 bases and J lost 1; bases outside the gene matches: 5. This CDR3 region has 16 residues. The CDR3 nucleotides are TGTGCCAGCAGTGAATCTTTAGCGGGTTCCTACAATGAGCAGTTCTTC. It specifies CASSESLAGSYNEQFF.

The genes are TRBV6-5 and TRBJ2-2; weak D call: TRBD2 (5 bases). The V gene's germline CDR1 is MNHEY and CDR2 SVGAGI. V shed 5 bases and J shed 4 bases, with 8 bases lying between them. The CDR3 sequence is 13 residues long. CDR3 in DNA: TGTGCCAGCAGTGACACTAGCACCGGGGAGCTGTTTTTT. Its protein is CASSDTSTGELFF.

With regard to this clone: The identical CDR3 is also encoded by other nucleotide sequences in the sample. CDR3 protein: CASSLEGADTEAFF. CDR3 DNA: TGTGCCAGCAGCTTAGAAGGGGCTGACACTGAAGCTTTCTTT. The V call is TRBV7-9, the J call TRBJ1-1, with D perhaps TRBD1 (5 bases). Trimming removed 1 base at V and 3 bases at J, with 9 bases between. The CDR3 is 14 amino acids. The germline V gene has CDR1 SEHNR and CDR2 FQNEAQ (reference sequence).

The chain is built from TRBV7-2 and TRBJ2-1; 11 bases fit TRBD2. The CDR3 spans 16 residues. The germline gives CDR1 SGHTA, CDR2 FQGNSA. With 4 bases clipped from V and 4 bases from J, the junction kept 6 bases outside the gene matches. As DNA, the CDR3 is TGTGCCAGCAGCTCAAGTAGCGGGAGGGCTTACAATGAGCAGTTCTTC. Translating gives CASSSSSGRAYNEQFF.

The chain carries TRBV30 and TRBJ2-3; D call uncertain. The germline V gene encodes CDR1 GTSNPN and CDR2 SVGIG (reference sequence). There are 14 residues in the CDR3. V was pared by 4 bases and J by 6 bases, with 17 bases between. The DNA of the CDR3 is TGTGCCTGGAATCAGCGTAACCCCGCGGATACGCAGTATTTT. This gives the protein CAWNQRNPADTQYF.

The CDR3 region is CASRSRGEQYF. In DNA, the CDR3 is TGCGCCAGCAGGTCAAGGGGGGAGCAGTACTTC. The gene calls are TRBV5-1 and TRBJ2-7; D may be TRBD1 (6 bases). The CDR3 runs to 11 residues. Trimming removed 5 bases from V and 7 bases from J, with 10 bases in between. Per germline, CDR1 SGHRS and CDR2 YFSETQ.

The rearrangement joins TRBV2 to TRBJ2-1, with D unresolved. Germline V gives CDR1 SNHLY, CDR2 FYNNEI. This CDR3 is 13 amino acids long. Trimming left V 6 bases short and J 5 bases short, with 11 bases between. In DNA, the CDR3 is TGTGCCAGCAGGCTAAGATGGGACAATGAGCAGTTCTTC. Translation gives CASRLRWDNEQFF. The variable domain in full, with the rest retrieved from reference TRBV2 and TRBJ2-1, is EPEVTQTPSHQVTQMGQEVILRCVPISNHLYFYWYRQILGQKVEFLVSFYNNEISEKSEIFDDQFSVERPDGSNFTLKIRSTKLEDSAMYFCASRLRWDNEQFFGPGTRLTVL.

This clone has a single count. V gene TRBV11-1 combines with J gene TRBJ1-1; D is uncertain. Per germline, CDR1 SGHAT and CDR2 FQDESV (reference sequence). V lost 3 bases, J lost 4 bases, and 15 bases lay in between. This CDR3 is built from 15 residues. The CDR3: CASSLGDAASTEAFF. The CDR3 nucleotides are TGTGCCAGCAGCTTGGGTGACGCAGCAAGCACTGAAGCTTTCTTT.

The rearrangement joins TRBV6-5 to TRBJ2-2; 7 bases map to TRBD1. Germline V CDR1 and CDR2: MNHEY, SVGAGI. The CDR3 is 14 amino acids. Trimming removed 6 bases from V and 9 bases from J; junction bases left unmatched: 10. The chain's CDR3 is CASSPGTAVWELFF. The CDR3 region has the DNA TGTGCCAGCAGCCCTGGGACAGCCGTGTGGGAGCTGTTTTTT.

The rearrangement uses TRBV9 and TRBJ2-1; D might be TRBD2 (6 bases). V was clipped by 3 bases and J by 2 bases, with 24 bases between them. This CDR3 region has 19 residues. In germline, CDR1 is SGDLS, CDR2 YYNGEE. The CDR3 sequence: CASSGAGLGGAPTYNEQFF. As DNA, the CDR3 is TGTGCCAGCAGCGGTGCGGGACTCGGCGGGGCCCCAACCTACAATGAGCAGTTCTTC.